This TCR beta chain was found in a study of metastatic and nonmetastatic thyroid tumors. As for the study in general: The authors compared repertoires across blood and tumor or nodule tissue from malignant and benign thyroid patients. Overall study results and limits: It was reported that TCR beta diversity was significantly higher in malignant thyroid tumors than benign nodules, in blood and tumor.

Nobody among the patients had been given any treatment before thyroid surgery. How the authors handled the data: For papillary thyroid cancer, a distant-metastasis classifier was constructed from CDR3 differences observed across clinicopathological groups. TCRdb re-processed the PCR reads through MiXCR. TCRdb assigned the V and J calls; the authors' analysis was not used. Of some 86,000 clones in the sample, under 15% were seen once. CDR1 and CDR2 (germline): SGHNT, YYREEE (reference sequence). This CDR3 is built from 16 residues. V was pared by 3 bases and J by 5 bases, with 18 bases between. This clone came up many times. Its antigen is currently unknown.

Sequences were obtained from tumor tissue. This clonotype originated in a female donor with papillary thyroid cancer or a benign thyroid nodule (not recorded which). Some clones in this sample may be carry-over from other donors' samples. The gene calls are TRBV5-4 and TRBJ2-1; a possible D gene is TRBD1 (5 bases). CDR3 coding DNA: TGTGCCAGCAGCTCCAGCCCAGGGCAAAGAAACAATGAGCAGTTCTTC. This codes for CASSSSPGQRNNEQFF.